Described below is a single TCR beta chain sequence and its context. The antigen remains unidentified. With V trimmed by 5 bases and J by 1 base, 4 bases remained unmatched. The germline CDR1 and CDR2 sequences are SGHAT and FQNNGV. The CDR3 consists of 14 residues. This entry comes from a study of siplizumab effects on memory and regulatory T cells. Study-level findings and limits: A minor fraction of alloreactive clones, and no more, mapped to unstimulated subsets. Proliferating siplizumab-culture Treg suppressive function went unconfirmed.

Per individual sample, about 97,000 TCR templates were assayed. The protocol was immunoSEQ multiplex PCR, while the TCRdb copy is restricted to in-frame clones and leaves out a portion. The data show 70,000 to 95,000 clones, roughly 96% seen once. Sequenced input: naive CD4+ T cells sorted from blood. The TCR was taken from a human donor in good health. V is TRBV11-2 and J is TRBJ1-1, with 7 bases fitting TRBD1. The CDR3 DNA sequence: TGTGCCAGCAGCCCCCACAGGGGGAACACTGAAGCTTTCTTT. Amino acids: CASSPHRGNTEAFF.